The entry that follows covers one TCR beta chain sequence. Its antigen remains unidentified. This entry comes from a study of regulatory and conventional T cells in RAG deficiency. Libraries were prepared by immunoSEQ multiplex PCR; TCRdb keeps only in-frame clonotypes and omits some of them. The repertoire holds about 30,000 clones, with approximately 96% as singletons. Whole-study results and caveats: Omenn syndrome and CID/AS patients had around 100-fold fewer unique Treg TCR beta sequences, versus 9.5 to 10-fold elsewhere.

This CDR3 region has 15 residues. The germline gives CDR1 MNHEY, CDR2 SVGAGI. V dropped 4 bases and J dropped 5; count of bases not matched to a gene: 9. Blood CD4+ CD25-low CD127-high conventional T cells supplied the genomic DNA template. These data were also reused for a study on regulatory T cells. That study reports: Amplification used 52 TRBV primers and 13 TRBJ primers.

The clonotype was recovered from a human donor in good health. This chain links TRBV6-5 with TRBJ2-5; 8 nucleotides agree with TRBD2. Material for sequencing was CD25- CD4+ T cells sorted from blood. The CDR3 here is CASSSRGGGWETQYF. The CDR3 DNA follows: TGTGCCAGCAGTTCCCGGGGGGGTGGCTGGGAGACCCAGTACTTC.